Presented here are 16 T cell receptor beta chains from one specimen sequenced in a study of T-cell reconstitution after alpha-beta-depleted transplantation in children. The library targeted TCRbeta and was prepared with unique molecular identifiers. One entry per CDR3 protein results from TCRdb running MiXCR on the PCR reads. Here the sample spans fewer than 400,000 distinct CDR3 sequences, roughly 22% being singletons. Source: PBMCs from the stem cell graft donor, taken from the stem cell graft. These receptors were taken from a human donor who donated a stem cell graft to a child with acute myeloid leukemia.

The rearrangement joins TRBV12-3 or TRBV12-4 to TRBJ2-5; the D gene is possibly TRBD1 (6 bases). CDR3 length: 14 residues. V dropped 4 bases and J dropped 3 bases, with 12 bases sitting between them. The DNA for the CDR3 is TGTGCCAGCAGTTCATGGACAGCGGAAGAGACCCAGTACTTC. This gives the protein CASSSWTAEETQYF.

This clonotype was picked up many times. The chain combines TRBV7-9 with TRBJ2-1; TRBD1 aligns across 7 bases. The CDR3 is 12 amino acids. Germline V lookup: CDR1 SEHNR, CDR2 FQNEAQ (reference sequence). The junction had 8 bases not matched to a gene; V was cut back by 4 bases and J by 14 bases. The CDR3 loop reads CASSYRQGMEFF. DNA for the CDR3: TGTGCCAGCAGCTATCGACAGGGTATGGAGTTCTTC. Looking up the rest from reference TRBV7-9 and TRBJ2-1 gives the full variable domain: DTGVSQNPRHKITKRGQNVTFRCDPISEHNRLYWYRQTLGQGPEFLTYFQNEAQLEKSRLLSDRFSAERPKGSFSTLEIQRTEQGDSAMYLCASSYRQGMEFFGPGTRLTVL.

This clonotype appeared a few times. The chain employs TRBV6-1 and TRBJ2-7; D may match TRBD1 or TRBD2 (5 bases each). Germline lookup yields CDR1 MNHNS and CDR2 SASEGT. V lost 4 bases and J 5 bases, leaving 12 bases between the germline ends. CDR3 length: 13 residues. CDR3 DNA sequence: TGTGCCAGCAGTGTGAGGGGAATCCACGAGCAGTACTTC. It is translated as CASSVRGIHEQYF.

This clonotype was counted a few times. This sequence joins TRBV2 and TRBJ2-1, with 8 bases aligning to TRBD1. V gave up 1 base and J gave up 6 bases; unmatched junction bases: 2. Germline lookup yields CDR1 SNHLY and CDR2 FYNNEI. The CDR3 totals 14 residues. The CDR3 bases are TGTGCCAGCAGTGAAGAGGACAGGGCCAATGAGCAGTTCTTC. It translates to CASSEEDRANEQFF.

This chain uses TRBV7-9 with TRBJ2-4; D is uncertain. The germline CDR1 and CDR2 sequences are SEHNR and FQNEAQ (reference sequence). Between the trimmed V and J ends, which lost 10 bases and 0 bases, there was a span of 13 bases. This CDR3 region has 14 residues. The CDR3 nucleotides are TGTGCCACCGGGTCCAGCCTAGCCAAAAACATTCAGTACTTC. It codes for CATGSSLAKNIQYF.

This clonotype was recorded a few times. CDR3 region: CASSQAGGANIQYF. The CDR3 nucleotides read TGCGCCAGCAGCCAAGCAGGGGGCGCAAACATTCAGTACTTC. The chain is built from TRBV4-1 and TRBJ2-4, with 8 nucleotides matching TRBD1. CDR1 is MGHRA, CDR2 YSYEKL, per germline. The CDR3 covers 14 residues. Losses at the gene ends were 1 base for V and 6 bases for J; bases not matched to a gene: 2.

The CDR3 sequence is CSAQGSVVEQYF. The CDR3 DNA reads TGCAGCGCCCAGGGGAGTGTAGTCGAGCAGTACTTC. The chain joins TRBV29-1 to TRBJ2-7; TRBD1 might be the D (6 bases). Trimming removed 7 bases at V and 6 bases at J, with 16 bases between. The V gene's germline CDR1 is SQVTM and CDR2 ANQGSEA. The CDR3 contains 12 residues.

This clonotype was observed a few times. This chain joins TRBV4-1 and TRBJ2-1; 8 bases line up with TRBD2. The CDR3 consists of 15 residues. Germline V gives CDR1 MGHRA, CDR2 YSYEKL. Trimming removed 1 base from V and 10 bases from J; junction bases left unmatched: 9. CDR3 coding DNA: TGCGCCAGCAGCCAAGGAAGCGGGAGAAGACGGGAGCAGTTCTTC. Its protein is CASSQGSGRRREQFF.

This clonotype has ten or more counts. The chain combines TRBV20-1 with TRBJ2-1, with TRBD2 identical over 7 bases. There are 13 residues in the CDR3. CDR1 is DFQATT and CDR2 is SNEGSKA in the germline V gene (reference sequence). V was pared by 2 bases and J by 6 bases, with 4 bases of the junction left unmatched. CDR3 in amino acids: CSARSAGVNEQFF. Written as DNA, the CDR3 is TGCAGTGCTAGATCCGCGGGAGTCAATGAGCAGTTCTTC.

The rearrangement joins TRBV20-1 to TRBJ2-1, with 11 bases aligning to TRBD2. CDR3 length: 16 residues. The V gene end was trimmed by 4 bases and the J gene end by 5 bases; junction bases not matched to a gene: 10. The germline CDR1 and CDR2 sequences are DFQATT and SNEGSKA (reference sequence). CDR3 coding DNA: TGCAGTGCTACAAATGCTATGACTAGCGGGGACAATGAGCAGTTCTTC. This gives the protein CSATNAMTSGDNEQFF.

The chain carries TRBV20-1 and TRBJ2-2, with D possibly matching TRBD2 (6 bases). This CDR3 has 14 amino acids. The germline V gene encodes CDR1 DFQATT and CDR2 SNEGSKA (reference sequence). Trimming removed 5 bases at V and 2 bases at J, with 12 bases between. CDR3 protein: CSALFSGNTGELFF. CDR3 DNA sequence: TGCAGTGCTCTATTTAGCGGAAACACCGGGGAGCTGTTTTTT.

The genes are TRBV7-2 and TRBJ1-2; no firm D call. Deletions cut 5 bases from V and 0 bases from J, with 10 bases between. The CDR3 sequence is 14 residues long. Germline-derived CDR1 and CDR2 are SGHTA and FQGNSA. DNA of the CDR3: TGTGCCAGCAGCCCGAGGGTTGCTAACTATGGCTACACCTTC. This gives the protein CASSPRVANYGYTF. The full variable domain, its missing parts supplied by reference TRBV7-2 and TRBJ1-2, is GAGVSQSPSNKVTEKGKDVELRCDPISGHTALYWYRQSLGQGLEFLIYFQGNSAPDKSGLPSDRFSAERTGGSVSTLTIQRTQQEDSAVYLCASSPRVANYGYTFGSGTRLTVV.

There are a few counts of this clonotype. This chain links TRBV4-3 with TRBJ2-2, with TRBD1 identical over 9 bases. The CDR3 extends over 16 amino acids. Germline CDR1 and CDR2: LGHNA and YSLEER. V trimming: 0 bases; J trimming: 6 bases; junction bases outside the gene matches: 5. CDR3 nucleotides: TGCGCCAGCAGCCAAGACCCCGGGACAGGGTCCGGGGAGCTGTTTTTT. Translating it yields CASSQDPGTGSGELFF.

The sample holds many counts of this clonotype. The chain links TRBV29-1 to TRBJ2-7, with TRBD2 matching over 10 bases. There are 11 residues in the CDR3. Germline loops: CDR1 SQVTM, CDR2 ANQGSEA. CDR3 sequence: CLLAGADEQYF. CDR3 nucleotides: TGCCTCCTAGCGGGAGCCGACGAGCAGTACTTC.

This sequence joins TRBV29-1 and TRBJ2-3; D may correspond to TRBD1 or TRBD2 (5 bases each). The ends were cut back, 4 bases at V and 1 base at J, with 18 bases in the middle. There are 16 residues in the CDR3. CDR1 is SQVTM and CDR2 is ANQGSEA in the germline V gene. CDR3 loop: CSVGEWGNFGTDTQYF. The CDR3, as DNA: TGCAGCGTTGGGGAGTGGGGGAACTTTGGCACAGATACGCAGTATTTT.

The V and J genes are TRBV7-2 and TRBJ1-1, with D possibly matching TRBD1 (6 bases). Per germline, CDR1 SGHTA and CDR2 FQGNSA. Trimming stripped 3 bases from V and 5 bases from J, with 13 bases between. The CDR3 totals 14 residues. CDR3 loop: CASSFSGGRTEAFF. In DNA form, the CDR3 reads TGTGCCAGCAGCTTTTCGGGGGGCCGAACTGAAGCTTTCTTT.